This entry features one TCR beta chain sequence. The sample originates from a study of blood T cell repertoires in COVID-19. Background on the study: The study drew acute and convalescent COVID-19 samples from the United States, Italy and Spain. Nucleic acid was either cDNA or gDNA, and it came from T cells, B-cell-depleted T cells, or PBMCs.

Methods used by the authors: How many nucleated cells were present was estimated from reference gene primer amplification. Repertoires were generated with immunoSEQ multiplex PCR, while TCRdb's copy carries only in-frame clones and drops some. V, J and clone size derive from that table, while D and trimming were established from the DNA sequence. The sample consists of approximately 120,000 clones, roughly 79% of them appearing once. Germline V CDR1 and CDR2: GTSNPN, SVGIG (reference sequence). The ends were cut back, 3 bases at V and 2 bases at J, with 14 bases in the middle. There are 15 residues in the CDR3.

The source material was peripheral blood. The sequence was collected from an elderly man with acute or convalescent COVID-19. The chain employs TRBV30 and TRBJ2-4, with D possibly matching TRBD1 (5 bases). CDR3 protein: CAWRKIRVTKNIQYF. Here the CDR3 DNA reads TGTGCCTGGAGGAAGATCAGGGTAACCAAAAACATTCAGTACTTC.